The 6 T cell receptor beta chains presented below share a single source sample, sequenced in a study of T cells in Graves' hyperthyroidism and ophthalmopathy. Amplified TCR beta CDR3 regions derived from RNA transcripts. When the TCR CDR3 underwent first-round RT-PCR, the HTBI primer set was used. MiXCR was run by TCRdb on the multiplex PCR reads, yielding one entry per CDR3 protein. The table records 250,000 to 350,000 distinct CDR3 sequences, 16% of them present only once. Sequencing was carried out using blood. These receptors all stem from a man aged 25 to 40 with Graves' hyperthyroidism.

This clonotype was found many times. The genes are TRBV6-1 and TRBJ1-1; 7 nucleotides line up with TRBD1. V dropped 5 bases and J dropped 3; count of bases not matched to a gene: 3. CDR1 is MNHNS, CDR2 SASEGT, per germline. The CDR3 spans 13 residues. The CDR3 loop reads CASSSTGYTEAFF. For the CDR3, the DNA is TGTGCCAGCAGTTCGACAGGGTACACTGAAGCTTTCTTT.

Many counts were recorded for this clonotype. The rearrangement links TRBV13 to TRBJ2-5, with D perhaps matching TRBD1 (5 bases). The germline V gene encodes CDR1 PRHDT and CDR2 FYEKMQ (reference sequence). Trimming cost V 1 base and J 3 bases, with 6 bases left between them. The CDR3 extends over 13 amino acids. CDR3 in amino acids: CASSLVQEETQYF. In DNA, the CDR3 is TGTGCCAGCAGCTTAGTACAGGAAGAGACCCAGTACTTC.

This clonotype was picked up many times. The genes are TRBV3-1 and TRBJ1-6; TRBD1 is a possible D gene (5 bases). The CDR3 spans 15 residues. Looked up from germline, CDR1 is LGHDT and CDR2 is YNNKEL (reference sequence). Trimming left V 4 bases short and J 7 bases short, with 14 bases between. CDR3 nucleotides: TGTGCCAGCAGCCGATCGGGACCATCAAATTCACCCCTCCACTTT. The encoded protein is CASSRSGPSNSPLHF.

This clonotype was seen only a few times. The chain couples TRBV7-9 to TRBJ1-3; D remains unclear. In germline, CDR1 is SEHNR, CDR2 FQNEAQ (reference sequence). V was trimmed by 2 bases and J by 0 bases, leaving 11 bases between them. CDR3 size: 16 residues. Here the CDR3 DNA reads TGTGCCAGCAGCTTAATCAGTCCTCGCTCTGGAAACACCATATATTTT. Its protein is CASSLISPRSGNTIYF.

This clonotype came up many times. The chain uses TRBV2 and TRBJ2-1; 9 bases line up with TRBD2. J was trimmed by 5 bases and V by 7 bases; bases with no gene match: 6. The CDR3 runs to 14 residues. CDR1 SNHLY and CDR2 FYNNEI come from the germline V gene. CDR3 DNA: TGTGCCAGCAATAGCGGGAGTGGGGACAATGAGCAGTTCTTC. It codes for CASNSGSGDNEQFF. The variable domain in full, completed from reference TRBV2 and TRBJ2-1, reads EPEVTQTPSHQVTQMGQEVILRCVPISNHLYFYWYRQILGQKVEFLVSFYNNEISEKSEIFDDQFSVERPDGSNFTLKIRSTKLEDSAMYFCASNSGSGDNEQFFGPGTRLTVL.

This clonotype has a handful of counts. The chain recombines TRBV28 with TRBJ1-2; D is uncertain. The V gene lost 4 bases and the J gene lost 5 bases, with 26 bases spanning the gap. Germline V CDR1 and CDR2: MDHEN, SYDVKM. The CDR3 extends over 18 amino acids. CDR3 nucleotides: TGTGCCAGCAGTTGTCATCGGGGTCTTGGAGGGTGGAGTTATGGCTACACCTTC. It translates to CASSCHRGLGGWSYGYTF.